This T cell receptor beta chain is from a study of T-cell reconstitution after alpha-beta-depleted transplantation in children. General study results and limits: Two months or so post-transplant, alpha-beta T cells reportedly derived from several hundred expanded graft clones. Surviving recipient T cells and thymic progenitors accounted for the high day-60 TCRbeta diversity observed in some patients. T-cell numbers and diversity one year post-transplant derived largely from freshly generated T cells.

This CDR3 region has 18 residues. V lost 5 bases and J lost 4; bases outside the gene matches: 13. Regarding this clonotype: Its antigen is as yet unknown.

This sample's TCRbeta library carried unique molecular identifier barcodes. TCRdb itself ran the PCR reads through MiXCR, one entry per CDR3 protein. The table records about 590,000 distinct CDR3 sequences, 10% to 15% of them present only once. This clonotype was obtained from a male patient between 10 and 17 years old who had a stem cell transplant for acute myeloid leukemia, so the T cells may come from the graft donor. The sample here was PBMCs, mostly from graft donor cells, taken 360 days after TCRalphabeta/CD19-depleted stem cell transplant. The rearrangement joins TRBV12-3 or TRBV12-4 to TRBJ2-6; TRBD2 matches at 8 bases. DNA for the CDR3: TGTGCCAGCAGTCGCCCTGCGCGGGAGGAATTAGGGGCCAACGTCCTGACTTTC. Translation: CASSRPAREELGANVLTF.